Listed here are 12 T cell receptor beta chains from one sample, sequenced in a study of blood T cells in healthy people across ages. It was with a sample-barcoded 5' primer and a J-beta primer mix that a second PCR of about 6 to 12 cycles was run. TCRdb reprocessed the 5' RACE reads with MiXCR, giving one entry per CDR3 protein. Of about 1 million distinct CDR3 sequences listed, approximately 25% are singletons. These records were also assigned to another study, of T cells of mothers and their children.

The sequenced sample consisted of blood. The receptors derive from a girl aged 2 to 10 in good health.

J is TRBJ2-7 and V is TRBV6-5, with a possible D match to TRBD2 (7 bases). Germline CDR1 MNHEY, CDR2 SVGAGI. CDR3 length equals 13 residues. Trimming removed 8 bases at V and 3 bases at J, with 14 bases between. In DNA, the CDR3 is TGTGCCAGCCGGAGGGGGGGCTTCTACGAGCAGTACTTC. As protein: CASRRGGFYEQYF.

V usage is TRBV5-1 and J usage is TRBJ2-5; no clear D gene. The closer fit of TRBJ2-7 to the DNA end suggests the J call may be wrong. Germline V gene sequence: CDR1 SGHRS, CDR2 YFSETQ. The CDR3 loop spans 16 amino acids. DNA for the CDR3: TGCGCCAGCAGCTTGTCACCGCCCAGCGACTCCTACGAGCAGTACTTC. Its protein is CASSLSPPSDSYEQYF.

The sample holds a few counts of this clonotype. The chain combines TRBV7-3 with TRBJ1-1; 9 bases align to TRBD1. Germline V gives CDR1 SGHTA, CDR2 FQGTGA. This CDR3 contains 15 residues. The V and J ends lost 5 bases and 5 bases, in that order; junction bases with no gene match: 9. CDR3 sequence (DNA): TGTGCCAGCAGCCCTACCGGGACAGGGTGGACTGAAGCTTTCTTT. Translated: CASSPTGTGWTEAFF.

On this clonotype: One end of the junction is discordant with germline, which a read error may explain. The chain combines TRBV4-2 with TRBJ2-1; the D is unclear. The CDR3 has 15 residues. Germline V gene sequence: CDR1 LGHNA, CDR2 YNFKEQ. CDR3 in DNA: TGTGCCAGCACCTTACAGAACTCTCTCTACCATGAGCAGTTCTTC. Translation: CASTLQNSLYHEQFF.

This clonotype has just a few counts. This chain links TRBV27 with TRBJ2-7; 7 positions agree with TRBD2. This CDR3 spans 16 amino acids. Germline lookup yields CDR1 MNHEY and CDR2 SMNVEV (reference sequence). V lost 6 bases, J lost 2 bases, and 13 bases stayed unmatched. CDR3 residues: CASSLYAGVGPYEQYF. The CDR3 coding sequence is TGTGCCAGCAGCCTATATGCGGGGGTCGGCCCCTACGAGCAGTACTTC.

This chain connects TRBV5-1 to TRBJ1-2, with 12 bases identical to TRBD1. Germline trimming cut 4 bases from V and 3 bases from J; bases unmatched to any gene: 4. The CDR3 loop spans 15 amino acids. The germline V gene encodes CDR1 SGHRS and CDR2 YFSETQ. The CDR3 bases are TGCGCCAGCAGCACGGGACAGGGGGCTTACTATGGCTACACCTTC. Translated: CASSTGQGAYYGYTF.

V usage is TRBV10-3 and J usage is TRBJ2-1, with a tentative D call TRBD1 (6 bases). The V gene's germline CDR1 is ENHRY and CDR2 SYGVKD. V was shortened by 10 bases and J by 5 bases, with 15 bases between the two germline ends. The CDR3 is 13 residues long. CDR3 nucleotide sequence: TGTGCCACCGGCCCTACAGGGAACAATGAGCAGTTCTTC. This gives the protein CATGPTGNNEQFF.

The CDR3 here is CASSLYPGQNSRKFF. The CDR3 DNA follows: TGTGCCAGCAGTTTATATCCGGGACAGAATTCTCGGAAGTTCTTC. J is TRBJ2-1 and V is TRBV27; 7 bases fit TRBD1. The CDR3 is 15 amino acids. Germline trimming cut 1 base from V and 14 bases from J; bases unmatched to any gene: 14. Germline CDR1 and CDR2: MNHEY and SMNVEV (reference sequence).

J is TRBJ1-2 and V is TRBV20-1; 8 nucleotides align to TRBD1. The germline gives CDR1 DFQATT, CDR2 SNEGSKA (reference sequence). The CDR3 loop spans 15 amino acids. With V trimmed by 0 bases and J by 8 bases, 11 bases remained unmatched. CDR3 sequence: CSARDRGNRQGGYTF. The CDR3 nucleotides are TGCAGTGCTAGAGATCGGGGGAACCGACAGGGGGGCTACACCTTC.

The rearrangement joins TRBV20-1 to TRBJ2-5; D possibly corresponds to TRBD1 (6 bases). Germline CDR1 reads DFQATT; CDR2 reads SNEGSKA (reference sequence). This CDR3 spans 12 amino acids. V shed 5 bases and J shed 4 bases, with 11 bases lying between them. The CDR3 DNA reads TGCAGTGCTCAAATACAGGGAGAGACCCAGTACTTC. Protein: CSAQIQGETQYF.

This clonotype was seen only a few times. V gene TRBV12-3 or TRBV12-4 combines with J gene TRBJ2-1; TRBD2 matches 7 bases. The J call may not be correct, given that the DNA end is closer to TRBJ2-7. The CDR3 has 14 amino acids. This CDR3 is CASSPTNAGDEQYF. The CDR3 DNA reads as TGTGCCAGCAGTCCCACTAATGCGGGGGACGAGCAGTACTTC.

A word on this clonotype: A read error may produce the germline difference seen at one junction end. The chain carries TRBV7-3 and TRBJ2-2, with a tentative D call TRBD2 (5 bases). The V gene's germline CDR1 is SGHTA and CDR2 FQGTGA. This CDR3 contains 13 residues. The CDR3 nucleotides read TGTGCCAGCAGCTTAGACCTAGCCGGGGAGTTGTTTTTT. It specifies CASSLDLAGELFF. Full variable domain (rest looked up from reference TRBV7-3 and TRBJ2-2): GAGVSQTPSNKVTEKGKYVELRCDPISGHTALYWYRQSLGQGPEFLIYFQGTGAADDSGLPNDRFFAVRPEGSVSTLKIQRTERGDSAVYLCASSLDLAGELFFGEGSRLTVL.